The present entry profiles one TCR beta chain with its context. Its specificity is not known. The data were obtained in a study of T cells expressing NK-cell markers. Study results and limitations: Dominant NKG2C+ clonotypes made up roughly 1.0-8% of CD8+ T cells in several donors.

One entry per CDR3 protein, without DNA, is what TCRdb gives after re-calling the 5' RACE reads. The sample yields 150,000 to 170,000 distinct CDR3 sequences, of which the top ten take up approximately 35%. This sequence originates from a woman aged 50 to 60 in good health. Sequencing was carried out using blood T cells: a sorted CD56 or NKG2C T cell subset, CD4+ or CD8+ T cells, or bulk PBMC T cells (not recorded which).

The CDR3 loop reads CATSDSSGSTYEQYF. This chain uses TRBV24-1 with TRBJ2-7. Germline V gene data show CDR1 as KGHDR and CDR2 as SFDVKD. The CDR3 consists of 15 residues.